A single T cell receptor beta chain is shown here with its context. Its specificity is not known. These data are taken from a study of vaccination and CD4 T cells after COVID-19. Whole-study context: Median time from second vaccine dose to sampling was around 72 days (14 to 241). The authors used overlapping spike peptides from SARS-CoV-2, HCoV-NL63, HCoV-OC43 and HCoV-229E to stimulate cells.

In germline, CDR1 is MNHEY, CDR2 SMNVEV (reference sequence). V was pared by 3 bases and J by 2 bases, with 16 bases between. The CDR3 sequence is 17 residues long. The Oncomine TCR Beta short-read assay sequenced DNA from cultured CD4+ T cells. Using its own MiXCR run on the PCR reads, TCRdb lists one record per CDR3 protein. The sample lists about 9,000 distinct CDR3 sequences, 64% occurring once. The sample's treatment: 10-day PBMC culture with coronavirus spike peptide pools or control peptides (ViraFEST assay). TCR sequencing followed the expansion of antigen-specific T cells with peptide pools in ViraFEST. The culture of about 2 million PBMCs per well included approximately 9.3 IU/ml IL-2 and around 11 ug/ml peptide pools.

The TCR sequence derives from a human donor who had recovered from COVID-19. The V call is TRBV27, the J call TRBJ2-2; D perhaps matches TRBD1 (5 bases). Sequencing was done on a sample of CD4+ T cells from blood, cultured in vitro. CDR3 in DNA: TGTGCCAGCAGTTTTTCGCTGCCCAGGGTTAACACCGGGGAGCTGTTTTTT. As protein: CASSFSLPRVNTGELFF.